This T cell receptor beta chain was observed in a study of sequential checkpoint blockade in melanoma. For the study at large: After both sequences, patients received maintenance nivolumab.

Regarding treatment: randomized to nivolumab then ipilimumab (arm A) or the reverse (arm B). No patient had prior DNA-damaging chemotherapy. Sorted cells were live CD3+CD8+, lacking CD19 and CD56, from PBMCs. Measured with immunoSEQ multiplex PCR; TCRdb has only the in-frame clones, and not every one. The sample has approximately 13,000 clones, 52% seen once; the top ten hold about 16%. This clone was seen only a few times. The sample here was CD8+ T cells sorted from blood (inferred from file names), taken from a patient given nivolumab and ipilimumab in sequence. The receptor's source is a human donor with melanoma.

The CDR3 DNA follows: TGTGCCAGCGGCATCGGAGCTAGCGGTCCCGGGGAGCTGTTTTTT. It codes for CASGIGASGPGELFF. The rearrangement uses TRBV13 and TRBJ2-2, with 7 nucleotides matching TRBD2. The CDR3 sequence is 15 residues long. Germline CDR1 reads PRHDT; CDR2 reads FYEKMQ (reference sequence). V lost 8 bases and J lost 6; bases outside the gene matches: 12.